The text below deals with one T cell receptor beta chain. Its matching antigen is unknown. V was clipped by 0 bases and J by 0 bases; unmatched bases: 0. Germline V gene lookup returns CDR1 SGHKS and CDR2 YYEKEE (reference sequence). This CDR3 contains 16 residues. Each donor's status was that of a healthy bone marrow donor. The data originate from a study of cytomegalovirus exposure and HLA in healthy donors. Overall study: An earlier analysis found around 100 million unique TCR beta sequences from roughly 170 million T cells. Findings and caveats of the study: According to the study, approximately 150 TCR beta chains were cytomegalovirus-associated. About 87% or about 30% of the time was how often most TCR beta V segments were productive, according to an earlier analysis.

PCR amplification relied on 60 Vbeta primers (plus 13 Jbeta primers). The repertoire was sequenced with immunoSEQ multiplex PCR; TCRdb's copy has only in-frame clones and lacks some. The sample yields some 120,000 clones, roughly three quarters seen once. The receptor comes from a man aged 25 to 40 in good health and CMV-seropositive. Sequenced sample: PBMCs. The J gene is TRBJ2-2, the V gene TRBV5-5; 9 bases agree with TRBD1. The CDR3 sequence is CASSLGQGANTGELFF. DNA for the CDR3: TGTGCCAGCAGCTTGGGACAGGGGGCGAACACCGGGGAGCTGTTTTTT.